These 23 T cell receptor beta chains came from one sample sequenced in a study of cytomegalovirus exposure and HLA in healthy donors. The PCR employed 60 Vbeta primers together with 13 Jbeta primers. Libraries were prepared by immunoSEQ multiplex PCR; TCRdb keeps only in-frame clonotypes and omits some of them. There are around 150,000 clones in the sample; 84% occur only once, and 2% to 2.5% lies in the top ten. The sample comprised PBMCs. The receptor set was obtained from a boy between 2 and 10 years old in good health and CMV-seronegative.

The gene calls are TRBV18 and TRBJ2-7; TRBD1 agrees at 7 bases. The length of the CDR3 is 15 residues. The V and J ends lost 6 bases and 0 bases, in that order; junction bases with no gene match: 8. From germline, CDR1 is KGHSH and CDR2 LQKENI. As DNA, the CDR3 is TGTGCCAGCTCGCTAAACCGGGACAGCTCCTACGAGCAGTACTTC. Translation gives CASSLNRDSSYEQYF.

V is TRBV11-2 and J is TRBJ1-6, with 8 bases that match TRBD1. The CDR3 runs 14 residues. Germline V gene data show CDR1 as SGHAT and CDR2 as FQNNGV. V was pared by 7 bases and J by 7 bases, with 6 bases of the junction left unmatched. CDR3 amino acids: CASTNTGGNSPLHF. The DNA of the CDR3 is TGTGCCAGCACAAACACAGGGGGGAATTCACCCCTCCACTTT.

The chain links TRBV2 to TRBJ1-1; D uncertain. This CDR3 comprises 15 residues. The germline V and J ends were trimmed by 7 bases and 3 bases, with 18 bases remaining between them. Per the germline V gene, CDR1 is SNHLY and CDR2 is FYNNEI. The DNA for the CDR3 is TGTGCCAGCACTTTCGATGGGCGCGGGGACACTGAAGCTTTCTTT. It translates to CASTFDGRGDTEAFF.

The chain employs TRBV29-1 and TRBJ1-2; TRBD1 aligns across 7 bases. J gave up 2 bases and V 4 bases, and 10 bases lay outside the gene matches. Germline V gene lookup returns CDR1 SQVTM and CDR2 ANQGSEA. CDR3 length equals 15 residues. DNA for the CDR3: TGCAGCGTTGGCGGGGACAAACAGGGGAACTATGGCTACACCTTC. Protein: CSVGGDKQGNYGYTF.

V is TRBV6-5 and J is TRBJ1-4; D unclear. The CDR3 contains 12 residues. V dropped 0 bases and J dropped 8 bases, with 4 bases sitting between them. Germline V lookup: CDR1 MNHEY, CDR2 SVGAGI. CDR3 residues: CASSYSREKLFF. The CDR3 DNA reads TGTGCCAGCAGTTACTCGAGGGAAAAACTGTTTTTT.

CDR3 sequence (DNA): TGTGCCAGCAGCCCGGAGGGCCGCGGCGAGCAGTACTTC. Protein sequence: CASSPEGRGEQYF. V usage is TRBV7-2 and J usage is TRBJ2-7, with D maybe TRBD2 (6 bases). Trimming took 5 bases from V and 6 from J, leaving 14 bases between them. The CDR3 has 13 residues. CDR1 SGHTA and CDR2 FQGNSA come from the germline V gene.

The chain is built from TRBV9 and TRBJ2-5; 7 nucleotides agree with TRBD2. J gave up 7 bases and V 4 bases, and 25 bases lay outside the gene matches. This CDR3 region has 19 residues. Germline loops: CDR1 SGDLS, CDR2 YYNGEE. CDR3 protein: CASSSPARGGRISEGTQYF. DNA of the CDR3: TGTGCCAGCAGCTCCCCAGCCCGTGGCGGGAGAATCTCCGAGGGGACCCAGTACTTC.

V is TRBV9 and J is TRBJ2-7, with 11 bases identical to TRBD1. The CDR3 runs 14 residues. V gave up 0 bases and J gave up 5 bases; unmatched junction bases: 1. Germline V gene sequence: CDR1 SGDLS, CDR2 YYNGEE. CDR3 coding DNA: TGTGCCAGCAGCGTAGGGGGACAGGGGGACGAGCAGTACTTC. As protein: CASSVGGQGDEQYF. The full variable domain, rest sourced from reference TRBV9 and TRBJ2-7, is DSGVTQTPKHLITATGQRVTLRCSPRSGDLSVYWYQQSLDQGLQFLIQYYNGEERAKGNILERFSAQQFPDLHSELNLSSLELGDSALYFCASSVGGQGDEQYFGPGTRLTVT.

The V call is TRBV7-2, the J call TRBJ1-4, with 7 bases lining up with TRBD1. The germline V gene encodes CDR1 SGHTA and CDR2 FQGNSA. V lost 3 bases to trimming and J lost 7 bases; unmatched junction nucleotides: 11. This CDR3 has 16 amino acids. CDR3 protein: CASSFLGGARGEKLFF. CDR3 bases: TGTGCCAGCAGCTTCTTAGGGGGCGCCCGGGGTGAAAAACTGTTTTTT.

V gene TRBV19 combines with J gene TRBJ2-7, with D possibly being TRBD2 (6 bases). Trimming removed 6 bases from V and 3 bases from J, with 18 bases in between. Germline CDR1 reads LNHDA; CDR2 reads SQIVND (reference sequence). The CDR3 extends over 15 amino acids. CDR3: CASRLRGTGVYEQYF. In DNA form, the CDR3 reads TGTGCCAGTAGACTCCGGGGGACTGGAGTCTACGAGCAGTACTTC.

This chain connects TRBV11-2 to TRBJ1-2, with D maybe TRBD1 (6 bases). CDR3 length equals 15 residues. Trimming stripped 3 bases from V and 4 bases from J, with 15 bases between. Germline V CDR1 and CDR2: SGHAT, FQNNGV. The DNA for the CDR3 is TGTGCCAGCAGCTTTGGAACAGGGCGAAGCTATGGCTACACCTTC. Encoded protein: CASSFGTGRSYGYTF.

J is TRBJ1-4 and V is TRBV14; 11 bases fit TRBD1. Germline V gene data show CDR1 as SGHDN and CDR2 as FVKESK. The CDR3 has 17 residues. J lost 8 bases, V lost 4 bases, and 12 bases had no gene match. CDR3: CASSPRTGGGLWEKLFF. The CDR3 nucleotides read TGTGCCAGCAGCCCACGGACAGGGGGCGGCTTATGGGAAAAACTGTTTTTT. Using reference TRBV14 and TRBJ1-4 for the parts outside the CDR3, the full variable domain is EAGVTQFPSHSVIEKGQTVTLRCDPISGHDNLYWYRRVMGKEIKFLLHFVKESKQDESGMPNNRFLAERTGGTYSTLKVQPAELEDSGVYFCASSPRTGGGLWEKLFFGSGTQLSVL.

The V call is TRBV11-2, the J call TRBJ2-1; the D is unclear. V dropped 10 bases and J dropped 12 bases, with 16 bases sitting between them. Germline V lookup: CDR1 SGHAT, CDR2 FQNNGV. The CDR3 is 11 amino acids. The CDR3 is CATRREDPQFF. The CDR3 nucleotides read TGTGCCACCCGACGCGAGGATCCGCAGTTCTTC.

This chain connects TRBV2 to TRBJ2-2; D gene ambiguous. The CDR3 is 13 residues long. Trimming left V 1 base short and J 4 bases short, with 4 bases between. Germline V gives CDR1 SNHLY, CDR2 FYNNEI. The CDR3 DNA is TGTGCCAGCAGTGAAGTTATCACCGGGGAGCTGTTTTTT. Protein sequence: CASSEVITGELFF.

The J gene is TRBJ1-5, the V gene TRBV10-2, with no clear D. This CDR3 has 14 amino acids. With 0 bases removed from V and 6 bases from J, the gap between germline ends came to 9 bases. The germline gives CDR1 WSHSY, CDR2 SAAADI. The CDR3 DNA is TGCGCCAGCAGTGAGTCGCATTCTAGTCAGCCCCAGCATTTT. Amino acids: CASSESHSSQPQHF.

This chain links TRBV4-1 with TRBJ1-2; 8 positions match TRBD1. The ends lost 3 bases at V and 8 bases at J; junction bases unmatched: 14. This CDR3 region has 16 residues. Germline V CDR1 and CDR2: MGHRA, YSYEKL. The CDR3 here is CASSHRTGNLWAGYTF. CDR3 DNA sequence: TGCGCCAGCAGCCACCGGACAGGGAACTTATGGGCAGGCTACACCTTC.

The rearrangement joins TRBV15 to TRBJ1-2; D might be TRBD1 (5 bases). This CDR3 has 13 amino acids. CDR1 is LNHNV and CDR2 is YYDKDF in the germline V gene (reference sequence). V was trimmed by 2 bases and J by 8 bases, leaving 12 bases between them. The CDR3 sequence is CATSRSGGSGYTF. In DNA, the CDR3 is TGTGCCACCAGCAGATCCGGGGGTAGCGGCTACACCTTC.

The chain combines TRBV6-5 with TRBJ1-4; D gene unclear. The CDR3 runs to 12 residues. Germline CDR1 and CDR2: MNHEY and SVGAGI. Between the trimmed V and J ends, which lost 7 bases and 4 bases, there was a span of 7 bases. CDR3: CASTGINEKLFF. The CDR3 bases are TGTGCCAGCACCGGGATTAATGAAAAACTGTTTTTT.

Here the CDR3 reads CASSPFEGKLDYGYTF. The CDR3 bases are TGCGCCAGCAGCCCTTTCGAGGGTAAATTGGACTATGGCTACACCTTC. The chain links TRBV5-1 to TRBJ1-2, with D hard to call. Germline V lookup: CDR1 SGHRS, CDR2 YFSETQ. Trimming stripped 4 bases from V and 3 bases from J, with 19 bases between. CDR3 length: 16 residues.

This chain connects TRBV7-9 to TRBJ2-7; TRBD2 matches 7 bases. Germline CDR1 is SEHNR and CDR2 is FQNEAQ (reference sequence). V was clipped by 1 base and J by 6 bases; unmatched bases: 3. The CDR3 is 13 residues long. In DNA, the CDR3 is TGTGCCAGCAGCTTAGAGAGCGGGGCCGAGCAGTACTTC. The encoded protein is CASSLESGAEQYF.

The chain carries TRBV4-2 and TRBJ1-1; D might be TRBD1 (6 bases). This CDR3 contains 15 residues. V was clipped by 3 bases and J by 3 bases, with 14 bases between them. Germline V CDR1 and CDR2: LGHNA, YNFKEQ. The DNA of the CDR3 is TGTGCCAGCAGCCAGCTACAGGGTGGTTACACTGAAGCTTTCTTT. Protein: CASSQLQGGYTEAFF.

This chain connects TRBV30 to TRBJ1-5, with D possibly TRBD1 on 5 matching bases. This CDR3 has 13 amino acids. The V end lost 6 bases, the J end lost 4 bases, and 13 bases lay between the germline ends. The germline V gene encodes CDR1 GTSNPN and CDR2 SVGIG (reference sequence). The CDR3 here is CACRAGGNQPQHF. Written as DNA, the CDR3 is TGTGCCTGCCGTGCGGGGGGAAATCAGCCCCAGCATTTT.

This clone has a count of ten or more. J is TRBJ2-6 and V is TRBV6-4, with D perhaps matching TRBD1 (6 bases). In germline, CDR1 is MRHNA, CDR2 SNTAGT. V shed 2 bases and J shed 0 bases, with 11 bases lying between them. This CDR3 region has 17 residues. DNA for the CDR3: TGTGCCAGCAGTGACGGGGGCGAGGGCTCTGGGGCCAACGTCCTGACTTTC. Protein sequence: CASSDGGEGSGANVLTF.